This entry features one TCR beta chain sequence. As yet, its antigen is unknown. Oncomine TCR Beta short-read sequencing was applied to DNA from cultured CD4+ T cells. It was cultured CD4+ T cells from which genomic DNA was extracted. Via MiXCR, TCRdb re-called the PCR reads, giving one row per CDR3 protein. There are 6,500 to 7,500 distinct CDR3 sequences in the sample; 20% to 25% occur only once, and around 32% lies in the top ten. The data were taken from a study of vaccination and CD4 T cells after COVID-19. V lost 3 bases and J lost 3, with 18 bases in between. Germline assignment: CDR1 KGHSH and CDR2 LQKENI. This CDR3 region has 17 residues. The treatment was: approximately nine-day PBMC culture with coronavirus spike peptide pools or control peptides (ViraFEST assay). CD4+ T lymphocytes from the unexposed donor were collected before the COVID-19 pandemic (2011-2018).

This receptor was obtained from a human donor in good health. The V call is TRBV18, the J call TRBJ1-5, with no clear D. Sequencing was performed on CD4+ T cells from blood, cultured in vitro. The CDR3 DNA follows: TGTGCCAGCTCACCGGAATTACCTGACTCCCCCAATCAGCCCCAGCATTTT. Residues: CASSPELPDSPNQPQHF.